This T cell receptor beta chain derives from a study of blood T cell repertoires in COVID-19. Whole-study context: Samples representing acute and convalescent COVID-19 were sourced from the United States, Italy and Spain. Nucleic acid was either cDNA or gDNA, and it came from T cells, B-cell-depleted T cells, or PBMCs.

The trim removed 2 bases at V and 7 bases at J, leaving 12 bases unmatched. Germline-derived CDR1 and CDR2 are SGHTA and FQGTGA. The CDR3 consists of 17 residues. In the authors' workflow: Nucleated cell counts were estimated from reference gene primer amplification. The protocol was immunoSEQ multiplex PCR, while the TCRdb copy is restricted to in-frame clones and leaves out a portion. Clonal size and the V and J genes are those of that table, whereas D and trimming came from the DNA. This repertoire shows 150,000 to 200,000 clones, 75% to 80% found once; its top ten account for about 26%. Sequences were obtained from peripheral blood. The clonotype comes from a woman in her 70s with acute or convalescent COVID-19. V is TRBV7-3 and J is TRBJ2-2, with TRBD1 identical over 8 bases. The CDR3 here is CASSLYPGTGLSGELFF. The CDR3 region has the DNA TGTGCCAGCAGCTTATACCCCGGGACAGGTTTAAGCGGGGAGCTGTTTTTT.